One and the same sample provided the 4 T cell receptor beta chains below, sequenced in a study of T cells in women clearing cervical HPV infection. Repertoires were generated with immunoSEQ multiplex PCR, while TCRdb's copy carries only in-frame clones and drops some. The listing records approximately 30,000 clones. The specimen sequenced was blood buffy coat. These receptors were collected from a woman between 18 and 70 years old with a cervical HPV16 infection that either progressed to CIN3+ or cleared (not recorded which).

With respect to this clone: The read comes to an end 3 residues before the CDR3 does, leaving the germline J gene to fill in the end. The rearrangement uses TRBV7-8 and TRBJ2-3, with 7 nucleotides matching TRBD1. Looked up from germline, CDR1 is SGHVS and CDR2 is FQNEAQ. CDR3 length equals 18 residues. The J segment lost 4 bases and the V segment lost 6 bases, leaving 19 bases of the junction unmatched. The sequenced part of the CDR3 DNA is TGTGCCAGCAGGAGACCCCCACCCTACAGGGGAGTCGCAGATACG. Translation: CASRRPPPYRGVADT. In full, the CDR3 reads CASRRPPPYRGVADTQYF.

Concerning this clone itself: The DNA ends 3 residues before the CDR3 does, and the rest of the CDR3 is filled in from the germline J gene. The V and J genes are TRBV7-6 and TRBJ2-7; TRBD1 aligns across 7 bases. With 3 bases clipped from V and 4 bases from J, the junction kept 9 bases outside the gene matches. CDR1 SGHVS and CDR2 FNYEAQ come from the germline V gene. CDR3 length equals 15 residues. The covered CDR3 bases are TGTGCCAGCAGCTTCTCATTGAGGGGGCGGTACGAG. This encodes CASSFSLRGRYE. In full, the CDR3 is CASSFSLRGRYEQYF.

CDR3 bases read: TGTGCCTGGAGTGTACTGCGGGAAAAA. Translated, it gives CAWSVLREK. The entire CDR3 reads CAWSVLREKLFF. This sequence joins TRBV30 and TRBJ1-4; D is uncertain. With the read ending 3 residues before the CDR3 end, the germline J gene is used to fill in that end. This CDR3 is 12 amino acids long. The germline CDR1 and CDR2 sequences are GTSNPN and SVGIG (reference sequence). V was cut by 0 bases and J by 8 bases, with 7 bases left in between.

The sequenced CDR3 bases are TGCGCCAGCAGCGGGACAGGCAGCAACTATGGC. Translating gives CASSGTGSNYG. The whole CDR3 protein is CASSGTGSNYGYTF. J is TRBJ1-2 and V is TRBV5-1; the match to TRBD1 covers 8 bases. The read ends 3 residues before the CDR3 terminus; that terminus is restored from the germline J gene. The CDR3 has 14 amino acids. Trimming removed 4 bases from V and 2 bases from J; junction bases left unmatched: 4. Per germline, CDR1 SGHRS and CDR2 YFSETQ.